This TCR beta chain was sequenced during a study of radiation and T cells in renal cell carcinoma. Sequencing was performed with immunoSEQ multiplex PCR; in TCRdb, only in-frame clones are kept and a portion is missing. The profile shows 120,000 or so clones, around 81% of them singletons. The length of the CDR3 is 17 residues. The germline gives CDR1 SGHDT, CDR2 YYEEEE. V dropped 3 bases and J dropped 4; count of bases not matched to a gene: 11. Stated time point: blood 2 weeks post-SBRT. Stated treatment: 15 Gy SBRT to primary tumor, nephrectomy 4 weeks later. The TCR originated in a middle-aged man with renal cell carcinoma. This chain uses TRBV5-6 with TRBJ2-2; 8 bases are a match to TRBD1. Specimen: blood, collected from a patient whose treatment included radiotherapy and nephrectomy. CDR3 in amino acids: CASSYFGTGRVTGELFF. As DNA, the CDR3 is TGTGCCAGCAGCTACTTCGGGACAGGCCGTGTCACCGGGGAGCTGTTTTTT.